Sequencing of this T cell receptor beta chain was carried out in a study of OX40 agonist ivuxolimab in advanced cancers. Study observations and caveats: The study found that CD8+ T cells averaged more expanded clones than CD4+. Still undetermined is the antigen specificity of the expanded peripheral T cells.

Of note for this clone: Antigen specificity is unknown.

Generated by immunoSEQ multiplex PCR, the TCRdb table keeps only in-frame clones and is missing some. Of around 92,000 clones listed, around four fifths are singletons. Germline V gives CDR1 SGHVS, CDR2 FQNEAQ. This CDR3 region has 13 residues. J was trimmed by 7 bases and V by 5 bases; bases with no gene match: 5. A history of autoimmune disease or systemic immunosuppression excluded patients. The specimen was CD4+ or CD8+ T cells sorted from blood, collected in a trial of the OX40 agonist ivuxolimab. The clonotype was recovered from an adult with an advanced solid tumor such as melanoma, head and neck, liver or kidney cancer. The chain has TRBV7-8 and TRBJ2-1; 7 bases are a match to TRBD1. This chain's CDR3 is CASSQNRGNEQFF. The DNA for the CDR3 is TGTGCCAGCAGCCAGAACAGGGGTAATGAGCAGTTCTTC. Variable domain in full (rest from reference TRBV7-8 and TRBJ2-1): GAGVSQSPRYKVAKRGQDVALRCDPISGHVSLFWYQQALGQGPEFLTYFQNEAQLDKSGLPSDRFFAERPEGSVSTLKIQRTQQEDSAVYLCASSQNRGNEQFFGPGTRLTVL.